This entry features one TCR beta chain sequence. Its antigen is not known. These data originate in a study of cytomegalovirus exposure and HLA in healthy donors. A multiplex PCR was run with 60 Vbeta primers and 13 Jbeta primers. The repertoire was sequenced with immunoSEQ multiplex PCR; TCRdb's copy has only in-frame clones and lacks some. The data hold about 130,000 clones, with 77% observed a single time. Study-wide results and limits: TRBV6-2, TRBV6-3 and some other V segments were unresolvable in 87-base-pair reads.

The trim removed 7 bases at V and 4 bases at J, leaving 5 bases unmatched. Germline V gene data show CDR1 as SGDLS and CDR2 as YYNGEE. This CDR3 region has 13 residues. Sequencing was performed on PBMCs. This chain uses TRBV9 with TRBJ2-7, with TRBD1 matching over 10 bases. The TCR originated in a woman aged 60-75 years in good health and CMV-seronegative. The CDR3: CASGRDRGYEQYF. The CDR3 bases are TGTGCCAGCGGAAGGGACAGGGGTTACGAGCAGTACTTC. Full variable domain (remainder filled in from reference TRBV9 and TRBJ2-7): DSGVTQTPKHLITATGQRVTLRCSPRSGDLSVYWYQQSLDQGLQFLIQYYNGEERAKGNILERFSAQQFPDLHSELNLSSLELGDSALYFCASGRDRGYEQYFGPGTRLTVT.